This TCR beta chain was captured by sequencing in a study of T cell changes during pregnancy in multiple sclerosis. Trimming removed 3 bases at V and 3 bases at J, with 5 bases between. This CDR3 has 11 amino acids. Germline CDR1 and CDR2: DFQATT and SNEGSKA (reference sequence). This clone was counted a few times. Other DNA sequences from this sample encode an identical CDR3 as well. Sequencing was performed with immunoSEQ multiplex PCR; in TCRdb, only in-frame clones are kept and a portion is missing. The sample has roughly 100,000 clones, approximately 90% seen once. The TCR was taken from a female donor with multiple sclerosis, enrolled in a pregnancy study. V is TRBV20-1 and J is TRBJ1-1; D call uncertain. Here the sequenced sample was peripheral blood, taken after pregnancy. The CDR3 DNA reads TGCAGTGCTAGGGCTGACACTGAAGCTTTCTTT. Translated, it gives CSARADTEAFF.